This TCR beta chain was sequenced during a study of blood T cell repertoires in COVID-19. Overall study context: COVID-19 samples collected from the United States, Italy and Spain covered acute and convalescent phases. T cells, B-cell-depleted T cells, or PBMCs supplied cDNA or gDNA.

Per the authors' pipeline: From reference gene primer amplification, estimates of nucleated cell counts were derived. The table came from immunoSEQ multiplex PCR; TCRdb's copy has only in-frame clones and leaves some out. That table furnishes V, J and clone size, whereas the DNA furnished D and trimming. The sample has a few hundred thousand clones, approximately 80% seen once; the top ten hold over 15%. Germline-derived CDR1 and CDR2 are SGHRS and YFSETQ. CDR3 length: 16 amino acids. Trimming removed 1 base from V and 1 base from J; junction bases left unmatched: 4. The specimen sequenced was peripheral blood. This chain connects TRBV5-1 to TRBJ2-2, with 7 bases fitting TRBD2. This TCR was recovered from a woman aged 80 or older with active or convalescent COVID-19. CDR3 DNA sequence: TGCGCCAGCAGCTTGTCGCCTAGCGGGAACACCGGGGAGCTGTTTTTT. This encodes CASSLSPSGNTGELFF.